These 5 T cell receptor beta chains were all obtained from the same sample, sequenced in a study of a mutant IDH1 vaccine in newly diagnosed glioma. Produced via immunoSEQ multiplex PCR; TCRdb's table is partial and in-frame only. This table has tens of thousands of clones, 75% to 95% appearing once. As for time point: week 5, during vaccination. Doses consisted of 300 ug of mutant IDH1 20-mer peptide each, paired with topical imiquimod. These receptors lack a known antigen. The sample in question was PBMCs, obtained from a glioma patient whose treatment included an IDH1 peptide vaccine. The receptors shown here come from a woman in her forties or fifties with glioma.

The gene calls are TRBV18 and TRBJ1-1; TRBD1 matches at 10 bases. Germline V CDR1 and CDR2: KGHSH, LQKENI. The CDR3 contains 14 residues. The trim removed 5 bases at V and 7 bases at J, leaving 7 bases unmatched. CDR3 DNA: TGTGCCAGCTCATTGCCGGGACAGGGGATTGAAGCTTTCTTT. Its protein product is CASSLPGQGIEAFF.

This chain joins TRBV5-6 and TRBJ2-1, with 7 bases fitting TRBD2. Germline V gives CDR1 SGHDT, CDR2 YYEEEE. This CDR3 has 13 residues. CDR3 coding DNA: TGTTTATCCAGCGGGGAACACTACAATGAGCAGTTCTTC. It specifies CLSSGEHYNEQFF.

Only one count was recorded for this clone. The rearrangement joins TRBV11-2 to TRBJ2-2; either TRBD1 or TRBD2 may fit D (6 bases each). Deletions cut 4 bases from V and 2 bases from J, with 20 bases between. The germline V gene encodes CDR1 SGHAT and CDR2 FQNNGV. The CDR3 totals 18 residues. The CDR3 DNA reads TGTGCCAGCAGCTCCCACCGGGGGCAGGCAATTAACACCGGGGAGCTGTTTTTT. The encoded protein is CASSSHRGQAINTGELFF.

The V and J genes are TRBV28 and TRBJ1-5; no reliable D call. Germline values: CDR1 MDHEN, CDR2 SYDVKM. The CDR3 spans 13 residues. Trimming left V 0 bases short and J 5 bases short, with 5 bases between. The CDR3 bases are TGTGCCAGCAGTTTATGGGTGGATCAGCCCCAGCATTTT. This translates into CASSLWVDQPQHF.

This chain uses TRBV7-9 with TRBJ2-7, with 9 bases aligning to TRBD2. This CDR3 region has 16 residues. The J segment lost 3 bases and the V segment lost 5 bases, leaving 11 bases of the junction unmatched. The germline gives CDR1 SEHNR, CDR2 FQNEAQ (reference sequence). The CDR3 spells CASSPRSGLAHYEQYF. The CDR3 DNA reads TGTGCCAGCAGCCCACGCTCGGGACTAGCCCACTACGAGCAGTACTTC.